This T cell receptor (beta chain) stems from a study of shared clonotypes between healthy human individuals. About this clone: Its target is unknown.

Naive CD8 populations comprised CD45RO-negative cells positively selected for CCR7, excluding terminally differentiated effector memory CD45RA+ cells. The CDR3 has 14 amino acids. The germline V gene encodes CDR1 ENHRY and CDR2 SYGVKD. Trimming took 5 bases from V and 4 from J; bases not matched to a gene: 5. Sequencing used immunoSEQ multiplex PCR; TCRdb keeps in-frame clones, though not all of them. The sample contains roughly 2.1 million clones, more than 85% of which appear only once. The study's findings and limits: Compared with memory subsets, naive subsets generally had larger estimated richness.

This TCR derives from a man between 18 and 35 years old in good health. Some clones in this sample may be carry-over from other donors' samples. Sequences were obtained from naive CD8+ T cells from PBMCs. V usage is TRBV10-3 and J usage is TRBJ2-7, with 10 positions matching TRBD1. CDR3 sequence (DNA): TGTGCCATCAGTATAGGGACAGGGGCTTACGAGCAGTACTTC. Protein sequence: CAISIGTGAYEQYF.